This record covers a single TCR beta chain. Its specificity is unknown. There are 13 residues in the CDR3. V was cut by 3 bases and J by 8 bases, with 13 bases left in between. CDR1 and CDR2 (germline): LGHNA, YSLEER. Time point of the sample: baseline, week 1 (first vaccination visit). Treatment: pre-vaccination baseline after standard-of-care therapy. This sample was taken from a study of a mutant IDH1 vaccine in newly diagnosed glioma. Turning to the study itself: Treated patients had a mean age of roughly 39 years and an approximately 62% male, approximately 38% female split. Receipt of radiotherapy, temozolomide, or both preceded the study, and most received both. Findings of the study overall: Researchers report vaccine-induced immune responses in less than 95% of patients.

Profiled with immunoSEQ multiplex PCR; TCRdb holds only in-frame clones, not every one. Altogether tens of thousands of clones are present, around 80% being singletons, with the ten largest covering about a fifth. This TCR was recovered from a man younger than 30 with glioma. The rearrangement links TRBV4-3 to TRBJ1-2; D remains ambiguous. Here the sequenced sample was PBMCs, taken from a glioma patient treated with radiotherapy, temozolomide or both. CDR3 sequence reads: CASSQTSQIGYTF. The DNA of the CDR3 is TGCGCCAGCAGCCAGACCTCACAGATCGGCTACACCTTC.